The present T cell receptor (beta chain) was sequenced within a study of vaccination effects on CD4 cells after COVID-19. Between the trimmed V and J ends, which lost 3 bases and 9 bases, there was a span of 17 bases. This CDR3 has 14 residues. The germline V gene encodes CDR1 LNHDA and CDR2 SQIVND (reference sequence). Antigen-specific CD4+ T cells expanded by the ViraFEST assay with viral peptide pools were then sequenced. Researchers isolated CD4+ T cells once ten to eleven days of culture had elapsed. Vaccinees lacked prior SARS-CoV-2 infection and tested negative for nucleocapsid antibodies. TCRdb's copy holds only in-frame clones and misses some; the assay was immunoSEQ multiplex PCR. This sample has tens of thousands of clones, with approximately 75% found just once. This clone came up a few times. What it recognizes is unknown.

The V call is TRBV19, the J call TRBJ1-1; no clear D gene. The sequence derives from a human donor who received a COVID-19 vaccine. The specimen comprised CD4+ T cells from PBMCs cultured with HCoV-NL63 spike peptides, sampled before COVID-19 vaccination. The CDR3 spells CASSISQLGVKAFF. CDR3 nucleotides: TGTGCCAGTAGTATTTCTCAACTTGGGGTTAAAGCTTTCTTT.